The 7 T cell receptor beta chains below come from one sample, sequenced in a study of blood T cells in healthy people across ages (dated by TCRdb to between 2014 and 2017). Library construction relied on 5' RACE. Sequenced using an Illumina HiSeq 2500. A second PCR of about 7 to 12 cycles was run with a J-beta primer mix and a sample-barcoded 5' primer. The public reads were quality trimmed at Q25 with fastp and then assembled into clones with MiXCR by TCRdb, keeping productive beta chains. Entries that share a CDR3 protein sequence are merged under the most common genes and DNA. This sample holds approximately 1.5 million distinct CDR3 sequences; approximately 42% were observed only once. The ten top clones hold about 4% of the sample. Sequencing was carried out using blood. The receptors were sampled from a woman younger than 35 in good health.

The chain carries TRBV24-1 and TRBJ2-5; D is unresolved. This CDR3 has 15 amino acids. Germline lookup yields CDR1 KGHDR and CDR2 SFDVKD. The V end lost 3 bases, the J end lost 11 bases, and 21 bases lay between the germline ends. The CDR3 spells CATSDRSTTYDEQYF. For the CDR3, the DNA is TGTGCCACCAGTGATCGGAGCACGACTTACGATGAGCAGTACTTC.

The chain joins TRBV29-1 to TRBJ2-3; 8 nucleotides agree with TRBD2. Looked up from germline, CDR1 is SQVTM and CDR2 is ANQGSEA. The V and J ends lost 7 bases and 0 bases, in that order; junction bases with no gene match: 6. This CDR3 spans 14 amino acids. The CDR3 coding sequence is TGCAGCGGTAAGGCTAGCGGGAGCACAGATACGCAGTATTTT. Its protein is CSGKASGSTDTQYF.

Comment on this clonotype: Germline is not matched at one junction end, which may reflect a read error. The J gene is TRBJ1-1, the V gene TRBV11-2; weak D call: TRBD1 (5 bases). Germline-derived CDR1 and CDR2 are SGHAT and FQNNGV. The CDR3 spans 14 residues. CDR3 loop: CASTLAGTDTEAFF. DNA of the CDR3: TGTGCCAGCACCTTAGCTGGGACGGACACTGAAGCTTTCTTT.

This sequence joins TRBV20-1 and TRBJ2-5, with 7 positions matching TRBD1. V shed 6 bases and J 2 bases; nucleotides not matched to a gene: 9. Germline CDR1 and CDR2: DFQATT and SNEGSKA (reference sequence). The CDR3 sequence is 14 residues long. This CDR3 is CSAVPTGLQETQYF. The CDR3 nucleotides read TGCAGTGCCGTCCCGACAGGGCTGCAAGAGACCCAGTACTTC.

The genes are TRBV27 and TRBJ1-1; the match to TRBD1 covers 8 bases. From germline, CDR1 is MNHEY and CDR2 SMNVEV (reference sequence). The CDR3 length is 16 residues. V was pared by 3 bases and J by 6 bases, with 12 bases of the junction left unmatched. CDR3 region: CASSLGTGFVFAEAFF. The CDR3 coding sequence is TGTGCCAGCAGTTTGGGGACAGGCTTCGTTTTCGCTGAAGCTTTCTTT.

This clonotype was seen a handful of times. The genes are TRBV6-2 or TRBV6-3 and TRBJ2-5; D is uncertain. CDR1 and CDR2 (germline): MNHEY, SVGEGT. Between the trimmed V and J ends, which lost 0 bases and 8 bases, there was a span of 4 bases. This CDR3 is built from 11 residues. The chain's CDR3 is CASSYSITQYF. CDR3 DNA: TGTGCCAGCAGTTACTCGATTACCCAGTACTTC.

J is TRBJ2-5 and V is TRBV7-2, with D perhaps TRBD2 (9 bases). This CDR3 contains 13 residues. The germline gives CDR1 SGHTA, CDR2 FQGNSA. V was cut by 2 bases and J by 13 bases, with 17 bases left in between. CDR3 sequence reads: CASSLRLAGQAYF. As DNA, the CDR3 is TGTGCCAGCAGCTTAAGGCTAGCGGGACAGGCGTACTTC.